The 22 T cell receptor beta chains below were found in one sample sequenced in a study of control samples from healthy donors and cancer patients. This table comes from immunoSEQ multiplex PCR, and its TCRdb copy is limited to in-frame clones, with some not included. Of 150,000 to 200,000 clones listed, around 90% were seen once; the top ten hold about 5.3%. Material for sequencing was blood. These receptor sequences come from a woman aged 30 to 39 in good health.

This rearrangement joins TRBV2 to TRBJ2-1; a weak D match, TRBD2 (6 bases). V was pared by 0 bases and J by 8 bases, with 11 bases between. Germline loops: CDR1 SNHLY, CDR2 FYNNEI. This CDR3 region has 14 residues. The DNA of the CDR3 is TGTGCCAGCAGTGAAGCGCACTGGAGGGATGAGCAGTTCTTC. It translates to CASSEAHWRDEQFF.

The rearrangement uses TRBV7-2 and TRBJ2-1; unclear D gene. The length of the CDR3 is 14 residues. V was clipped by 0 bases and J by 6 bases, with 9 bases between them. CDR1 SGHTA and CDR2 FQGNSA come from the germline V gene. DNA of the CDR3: TGTGCCAGCAGCTTAGCGGTTGCTAGCAATGAGCAGTTCTTC. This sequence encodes CASSLAVASNEQFF.

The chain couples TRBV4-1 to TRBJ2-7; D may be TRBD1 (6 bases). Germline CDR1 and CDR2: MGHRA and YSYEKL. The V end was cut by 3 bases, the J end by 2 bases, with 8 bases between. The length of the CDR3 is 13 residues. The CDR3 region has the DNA TGCGCCAGCAGCCATCGACAGGCCTACGAGCAGTACTTC. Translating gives CASSHRQAYEQYF.

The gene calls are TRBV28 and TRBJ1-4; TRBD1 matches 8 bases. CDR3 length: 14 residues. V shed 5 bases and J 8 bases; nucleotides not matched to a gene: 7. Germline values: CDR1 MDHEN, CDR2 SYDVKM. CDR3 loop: CASSPGQGREKLFF. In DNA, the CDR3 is TGTGCCAGCAGTCCTGGACAGGGTCGGGAAAAACTGTTTTTT. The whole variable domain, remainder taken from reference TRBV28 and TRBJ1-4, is DVKVTQSSRYLVKRTGEKVFLECVQDMDHENMFWYRQDPGLGLRLIYFSYDVKMKEKGDIPEGYSVSREKKERFSLILESASTNQTSMYLCASSPGQGREKLFFGSGTQLSVL.

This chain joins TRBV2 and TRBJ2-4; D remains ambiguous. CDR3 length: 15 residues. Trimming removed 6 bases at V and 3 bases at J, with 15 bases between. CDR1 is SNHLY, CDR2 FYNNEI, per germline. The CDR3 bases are TGTGCCAGCAGCCCCGAGATGGGGATCAAAAACATTCAGTACTTC. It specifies CASSPEMGIKNIQYF. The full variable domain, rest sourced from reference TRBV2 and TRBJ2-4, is EPEVTQTPSHQVTQMGQEVILRCVPISNHLYFYWYRQILGQKVEFLVSFYNNEISEKSEIFDDQFSVERPDGSNFTLKIRSTKLEDSAMYFCASSPEMGIKNIQYFGAGTRLSVL.

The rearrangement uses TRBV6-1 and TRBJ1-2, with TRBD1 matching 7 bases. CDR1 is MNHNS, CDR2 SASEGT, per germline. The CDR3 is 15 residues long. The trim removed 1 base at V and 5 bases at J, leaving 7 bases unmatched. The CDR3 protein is CASSEGRTGGYGYTF. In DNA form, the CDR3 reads TGTGCCAGCAGTGAAGGAAGGACAGGAGGATATGGCTACACCTTC.

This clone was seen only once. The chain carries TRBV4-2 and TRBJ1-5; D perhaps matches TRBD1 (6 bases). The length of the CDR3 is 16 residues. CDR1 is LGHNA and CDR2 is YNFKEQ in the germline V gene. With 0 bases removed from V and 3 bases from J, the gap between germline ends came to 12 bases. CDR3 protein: CASSQEGGPFNQPQHF. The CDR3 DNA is TGTGCCAGCAGCCAAGAAGGGGGGCCGTTCAATCAGCCCCAGCATTTT.

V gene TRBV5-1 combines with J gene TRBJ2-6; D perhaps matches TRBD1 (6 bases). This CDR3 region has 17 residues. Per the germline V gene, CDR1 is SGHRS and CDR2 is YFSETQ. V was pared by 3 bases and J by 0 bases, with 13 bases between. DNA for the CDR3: TGCGCCAGCAGCTGGGGGCCTGGGGTCTCTGGGGCCAACGTCCTGACTTTC. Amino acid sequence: CASSWGPGVSGANVLTF.

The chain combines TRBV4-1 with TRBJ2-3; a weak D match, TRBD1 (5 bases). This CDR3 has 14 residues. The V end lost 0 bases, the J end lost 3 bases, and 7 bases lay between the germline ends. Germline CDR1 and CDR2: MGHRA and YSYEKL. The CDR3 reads CASSQEGLTDTQYF. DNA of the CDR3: TGCGCCAGCAGCCAAGAGGGGCTGACAGATACGCAGTATTTT.

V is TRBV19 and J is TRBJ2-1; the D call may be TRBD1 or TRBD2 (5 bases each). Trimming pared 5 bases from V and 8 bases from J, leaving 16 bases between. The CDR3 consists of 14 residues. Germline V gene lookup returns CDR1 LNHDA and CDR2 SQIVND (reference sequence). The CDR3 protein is CASSSRDPRHEQFF. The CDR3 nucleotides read TGTGCCAGTAGTTCTCGGGACCCCCGGCATGAGCAGTTCTTC.

The CDR3: CASSLGGGSNIQYF. The CDR3 DNA reads TGTGCCAGCAGTTTGGGGGGAGGTTCAAACATTCAGTACTTC. The chain has TRBV28 and TRBJ2-4, with TRBD2 as a possible D gene (6 bases). The germline V gene has CDR1 MDHEN and CDR2 SYDVKM. Trimming took off 3 bases at V and 6 bases at J, with 12 bases between the two ends. This CDR3 is built from 14 residues.

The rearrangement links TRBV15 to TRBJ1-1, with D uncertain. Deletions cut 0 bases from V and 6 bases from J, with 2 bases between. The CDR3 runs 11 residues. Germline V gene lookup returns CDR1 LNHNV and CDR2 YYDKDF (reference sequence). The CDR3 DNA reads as TGTGCCACCAGCAGAGATCCTGAAGCTTTCTTT. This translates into CATSRDPEAFF.

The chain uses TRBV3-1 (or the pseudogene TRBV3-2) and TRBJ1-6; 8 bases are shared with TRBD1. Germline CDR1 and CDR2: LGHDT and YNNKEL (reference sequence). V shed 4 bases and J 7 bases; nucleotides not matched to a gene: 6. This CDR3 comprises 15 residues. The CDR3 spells CASSRNQGANSPLHF. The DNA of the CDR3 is TGTGCCAGCAGCCGGAATCAGGGGGCGAATTCACCCCTCCACTTT.

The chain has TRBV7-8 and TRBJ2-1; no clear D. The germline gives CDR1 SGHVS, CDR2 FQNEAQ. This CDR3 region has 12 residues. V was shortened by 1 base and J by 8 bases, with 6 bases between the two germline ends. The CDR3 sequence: CASSLEGHEQFF. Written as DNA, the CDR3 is TGTGCCAGCAGCTTAGAAGGGCATGAGCAGTTCTTC.

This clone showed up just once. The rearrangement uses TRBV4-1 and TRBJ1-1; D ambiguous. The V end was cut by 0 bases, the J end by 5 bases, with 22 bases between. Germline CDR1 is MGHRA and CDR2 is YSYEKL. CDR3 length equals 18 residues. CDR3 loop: CASSQDSRWAPRRTEAFF. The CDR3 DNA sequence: TGCGCCAGCAGCCAAGATTCTCGATGGGCCCCTCGTCGGACTGAAGCTTTCTTT.

This CDR3 is CASSHLKQGEKLFF. CDR3 bases: TGTGCCAGCAGCCATCTTAAGCAGGGGGAAAAACTGTTTTTT. The genes are TRBV14 and TRBJ1-4, with a weak D call TRBD1 (6 bases). There are 14 residues in the CDR3. Germline V gene lookup returns CDR1 SGHDN and CDR2 FVKESK. V was shortened by 3 bases and J by 8 bases, with 13 bases between the two germline ends.

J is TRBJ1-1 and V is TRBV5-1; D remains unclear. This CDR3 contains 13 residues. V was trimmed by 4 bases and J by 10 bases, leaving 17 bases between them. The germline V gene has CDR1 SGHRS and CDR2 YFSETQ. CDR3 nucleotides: TGCGCCAGCAGCCCCTCGAACCTAGTTGGAGCTTTCTTT. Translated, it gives CASSPSNLVGAFF.

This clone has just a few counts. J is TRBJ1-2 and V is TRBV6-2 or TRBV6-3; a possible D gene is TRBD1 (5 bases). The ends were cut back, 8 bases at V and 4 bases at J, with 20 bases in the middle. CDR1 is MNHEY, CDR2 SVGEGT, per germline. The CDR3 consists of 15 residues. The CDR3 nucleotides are TGTGCCAGCGGCCTCCCGGGACGGCTGCCCTATGGCTACACCTTC. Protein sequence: CASGLPGRLPYGYTF.

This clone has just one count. CDR3 in DNA: TGTGCCAGCAGCTTCCACAGGGGGAACACTGAAGCTTTCTTT. As protein: CASSFHRGNTEAFF. This rearrangement joins TRBV5-6 to TRBJ1-1, with 7 bases lining up with TRBD1. The CDR3 runs 14 residues. Germline CDR1 SGHDT, CDR2 YYEEEE. The trim removed 2 bases at V and 1 base at J, leaving 2 bases unmatched.

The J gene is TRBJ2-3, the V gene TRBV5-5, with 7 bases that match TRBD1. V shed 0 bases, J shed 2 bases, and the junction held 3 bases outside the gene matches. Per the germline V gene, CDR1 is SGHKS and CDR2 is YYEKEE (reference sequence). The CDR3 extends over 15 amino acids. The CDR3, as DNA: TGTGCCAGCAGCTTGGAGGGGGCATTCACAGATACGCAGTATTTT. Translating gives CASSLEGAFTDTQYF.

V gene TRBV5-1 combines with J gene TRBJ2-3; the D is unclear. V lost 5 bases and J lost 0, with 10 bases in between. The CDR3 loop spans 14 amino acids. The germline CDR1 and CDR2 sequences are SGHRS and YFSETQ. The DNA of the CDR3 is TGCGCCAGCAGGGACCTTAAAAGCACAGATACGCAGTATTTT. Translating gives CASRDLKSTDTQYF.

The CDR3 region is CAWSVGRSFPSSNQPQHF. CDR3 bases: TGTGCCTGGAGTGTAGGACGGTCCTTTCCTTCTAGCAATCAGCCCCAGCATTTT. The J gene is TRBJ1-5, the V gene TRBV30, with D uncertain. The length of the CDR3 is 18 residues. Germline CDR1 and CDR2: GTSNPN and SVGIG (reference sequence). The V end lost 0 bases, the J end lost 0 bases, and 18 bases lay between the germline ends. The full variable domain, completed using reference TRBV30 and TRBJ1-5, is SQTIHQWPATLVQPVGSPLSLECTVEGTSNPNLYWYRQAAGRGLQLLFYSVGIGQISSEVPQNLSASRPQDRQFILSSKKLLLSDSGFYLCAWSVGRSFPSSNQPQHFGDGTRLSIL.